This TCR beta chain appears in the sequencing data of a study of T cell responses to AZD1222 COVID-19 vaccine. CDR1 is SGHNT and CDR2 is YYREEE in the germline V gene (reference sequence). The CDR3 is made up of 15 amino acids. V was trimmed by 4 bases and J by 7 bases, leaving 15 bases between them. Study observations and caveats: Females outnumbered males among donors, who were mostly white British; clonal diversity was possibly underestimated. AZD1222 recipients seropositive at baseline numbered only 5 or 6. Of spike-specific TCRs, nearly half reportedly target regions left unmutated in variants. With two AZD1222 doses given, Spike-specific TCR breadth and depth both rose.

Comment on this clone: The antigen remains undetermined.

Generated by immunoSEQ multiplex PCR, the TCRdb table keeps only in-frame clones and is missing some. Of around 110,000 clones listed, 92% are singletons. The receptor was derived from an adult who received the AZD1222 COVID-19 vaccine. This chain connects TRBV5-4 to TRBJ1-6; tentative D call: TRBD1 (6 bases). This material consisted of peripheral blood, taken 28 days after the second AZD1222 dose. Written as DNA, the CDR3 is TGTGCCAGCAGCCCGGGGGGCTGGGGGAATTCACCCCTCCACTTT. Translation gives CASSPGGWGNSPLHF.